Listed below are T cell receptor beta chains from one sample, sequenced in a study of T cell responses to AZD1222 COVID-19 vaccine. TCRdb's copy holds only in-frame clones and misses some; the assay was immunoSEQ multiplex PCR. The data contain about 110,000 clones, over 75% of them singletons. The source was peripheral blood, collected on day 0 of AZD1222 vaccination. The receptors shown here come from an adult in good health. Each CDR3 is given with its conserved first and last residue. The order of the fields is V gene, J gene, clone size, D gene, CDR3 protein, CDR3 DNA. D genes are given only for firm matches. Size is stated for part of the rows, as once, few or many counts, or as a class when the clone is expanded.

TRBV27	TRBJ2-1	.	.	CATYADIHNEQFF	TGTGCCACCTACGCGGACATCCACAATGAGCAGTTCTTC
TRBV18	TRBJ2-1	.	.	CASSRESSYNEQFF	TGTGCCAGCTCAAGAGAAAGCTCCTACAATGAGCAGTTCTTC
TRBV7-2	TRBJ1-1	.	.	CASSLEGGGTEAFF	TGTGCCAGCAGCTTAGAGGGAGGGGGCACTGAAGCTTTCTTT
TRBV28	TRBJ1-1	.	.	CASSTSRETNRPQAFF	TGTGCCAGCAGTACCTCCCGAGAGACCAATCGGCCCCAGGCTTTCTTT
TRBV6-2/TRBV6-3	TRBJ2-1	.	.	CASSIAQSSYNEQFF	TGTGCCAGCAGTATCGCACAGAGCTCCTACAATGAGCAGTTCTTC
TRBV11-2	TRBJ2-3	.	TRBD2	CASSLDVLAGGTDTQYF	TGTGCCAGCAGCTTAGATGTCCTAGCGGGGGGGACAGATACGCAGTATTTT
TRBV9	TRBJ2-3	.	.	CASSVSSGAADRQYF	TGTGCCAGCAGCGTATCTTCGGGGGCGGCAGATAGGCAGTATTTT
TRBV3-1/TRBV3-2	TRBJ2-2	.	TRBD2	CASSPLAGGGFGELFF	TGTGCCAGCAGCCCCTTAGCGGGGGGCGGGTTCGGGGAGCTGTTTTTT
TRBV29-1	TRBJ2-2	.	TRBD1	CSLRTGAGELFF	TGCAGCCTAAGGACAGGGGCGGGGGAGCTGTTTTTT
TRBV28	TRBJ1-4	.	.	CASRELNEKLFF	TGTGCCAGCAGAGAGTTGAATGAAAAACTGTTTTTT
TRBV4-3	TRBJ1-2	.	TRBD1	CASSHHDRGNYGYTF	TGCGCCAGCAGCCATCACGACAGGGGTAACTATGGCTACACCTTC
TRBV7-9	TRBJ2-7	.	TRBD1	CASRTGGYYEQYF	TGTGCCAGTCGGACAGGAGGATACTACGAGCAGTACTTC
TRBV5-1	TRBJ1-3	.	.	CASSSGPGNTIYF	TGCGCCAGCAGCTCGGGACCTGGAAACACCATATATTTT
TRBV5-1	TRBJ2-1	.	TRBD2	CASSLITKLAGKGEQFF	TGCGCCAGCAGCTTGATTACAAAACTAGCGGGGAAGGGTGAGCAGTTCTTC
TRBV18	TRBJ1-1	.	TRBD1	CASSPGDRMNTEAFF	TGTGCCAGCTCACCAGGGGACAGGATGAACACTGAAGCTTTCTTT
TRBV5-4	TRBJ2-7	.	TRBD1	CASSTRQGAVHHEQYF	TGTGCCAGCAGCACTCGACAGGGGGCAGTTCACCACGAGCAGTACTTC
TRBV27	TRBJ2-7	many	.	CASSLKPTGQGEQYF	TGTGCCAGCAGTTTAAAACCCACAGGGCAAGGCGAGCAGTACTTC
TRBV4-1	TRBJ1-2	.	.	CASSQLMTLLDLNGYTF	TGCGCCAGCAGCCAACTCATGACCCTATTAGATCTAAATGGCTACACCTTC
TRBV11-2	TRBJ2-1	few	TRBD2	CASSSTSGRQFF	TGTGCCAGCAGCTCGACTAGCGGGAGACAGTTCTTC
TRBV18	TRBJ2-1	.	TRBD2	CASSPVRGGHNEQFF	TGTGCCAGCTCACCCGTACGGGGGGGCCACAATGAGCAGTTCTTC
TRBV4-2	TRBJ1-5	.	.	CASSQWSDQPQHF	TGTGCCAGCAGCCAGTGGTCGGATCAGCCCCAGCATTTT
TRBV7-8	TRBJ1-6	.	.	CASSSINSPLHF	TGTGCCAGCAGCTCCATAAATTCACCCCTCCACTTT
TRBV5-5	TRBJ1-4	once	.	CASSVAQGPVNEKLFF	TGTGCCAGCAGCGTAGCTCAGGGGCCGGTTAATGAAAAACTGTTTTTT
TRBV6-1	TRBJ2-4	.	.	CASSEDGGGKNIQYF	TGTGCCAGCAGTGAAGACGGGGGCGGCAAAAACATTCAGTACTTC
TRBV12-3/TRBV12-4	TRBJ1-1	.	.	CASSRGDGTEAFF	TGTGCCAGCAGTCGAGGTGACGGCACTGAAGCTTTCTTT
TRBV6-5	TRBJ1-1	.	TRBD1	CASRDRGRMNTEAFF	TGTGCCAGCAGGGACAGGGGGCGAATGAACACTGAAGCTTTCTTT
TRBV6-5	TRBJ1-1	.	.	CASSRTDTEAFF	TGTGCCAGCAGTCGCACCGACACTGAAGCTTTCTTT
TRBV6-5	TRBJ1-1	.	TRBD1	CASSQTGGGTEAFF	TGTGCCAGCAGCCAGACAGGGGGCGGCACTGAAGCTTTCTTT
TRBV6-2/TRBV6-3	TRBJ1-1	.	.	CASSRYRQAMNTEAFF	TGTGCCAGCAGCCGCTATCGACAGGCCATGAACACTGAAGCTTTCTTT
TRBV7-2	TRBJ2-1	once	.	CASSLGASHNEQFF	TGTGCCAGCAGCTTAGGTGCCTCCCACAATGAGCAGTTCTTC
TRBV13	TRBJ2-7	.	.	CASSLGRSYEQYF	TGTGCCAGCAGCTTAGGCCGGTCCTACGAGCAGTACTTC
TRBV6-5	TRBJ1-5	once	.	CASRLDGHSNQPQHF	TGTGCCAGCAGGTTAGACGGTCATAGCAATCAGCCCCAGCATTTT
TRBV20-1	TRBJ2-5	.	.	CSVRAETQYF	TGCAGTGTCAGGGCAGAGACCCAGTACTTC
TRBV4-1	TRBJ1-3	.	.	CASSQGQGYSGNTIYF	TGCGCCAGCAGCCAAGGTCAGGGGTACTCTGGAAACACCATATATTTT
TRBV4-1	TRBJ1-2	few	.	CASSQDRGTRGGYTF	TGCGCCAGCAGCCAAGATCGTGGCACCCGGGGAGGCTACACCTTC
TRBV4-1	TRBJ1-1	.	.	CASSQDRTPNTEAFF	TGCGCCAGCAGCCAAGATCGGACTCCGAACACTGAAGCTTTCTTT
TRBV24-1	TRBJ2-2	few	.	CATSDFATGELFF	TGTGCCACCAGTGATTTCGCCACCGGGGAGCTGTTTTTT
TRBV11-3	TRBJ2-6	many	.	CASSRGANVLTF	TGTGCCAGCAGTCGGGGGGCCAACGTCCTGACTTTC
TRBV27	TRBJ1-5	.	.	CASSFQGPNQPQHF	TGTGCCAGCAGTTTTCAGGGGCCGAATCAGCCCCAGCATTTT
TRBV6-4	TRBJ1-5	.	.	CASSVSGGRPQHF	TGTGCCAGCAGTGTAAGTGGGGGGCGGCCCCAGCATTTT
TRBV7-2	TRBJ2-2	.	.	CASSSRGFDTGELFF	TGTGCCAGCAGCTCCAGAGGGTTTGACACCGGGGAGCTGTTTTTT
TRBV28	TRBJ1-4	.	.	CASSFAGGKNEKLFF	TGTGCCAGCAGTTTCGCGGGTGGTAAGAATGAAAAACTGTTTTTT
TRBV7-2	TRBJ2-2	once	TRBD1	CASSKQRGRATGELFF	TGTGCCAGCAGCAAACAAAGGGGGCGGGCTACCGGGGAGCTGTTTTTT
TRBV21-1	TRBJ1-2	.	.	CASSKKGTFRIYGYTF	TGTGCCAGCAGCAAAAAGGGGACCTTCCGTATCTATGGCTACACCTTC
TRBV2	TRBJ1-4	few	TRBD1	CASRRTGLVEKLFF	TGTGCCAGCAGGAGGACAGGGTTGGTTGAAAAACTGTTTTTT
TRBV2	TRBJ1-2	.	.	CASSVEGNYGYTF	TGTGCCAGCAGTGTGGAAGGAAACTATGGCTACACCTTC
TRBV7-2	TRBJ2-1	once	TRBD2	CASSLVLAGGSTSNEQFF	TGTGCCAGCAGCTTAGTACTAGCGGGAGGAAGTACGTCGAATGAGCAGTTCTTC
TRBV3-1/TRBV3-2	TRBJ2-3	.	TRBD2	CASSQGNSGRTQYF	TGTGCCAGCAGCCAAGGGAATAGCGGGAGAACGCAGTATTTT
TRBV7-9	TRBJ2-1	.	TRBD1	CASSLRGRGSIGNEQFF	TGTGCCAGCAGCTTACGTGGCAGGGGGAGTATCGGGAATGAGCAGTTCTTC
TRBV19	TRBJ1-5	once	TRBD1	CASSIDRGRGAQHF	TGTGCCAGTAGTATAGACAGGGGGCGGGGAGCCCAGCATTTT
TRBV5-1	TRBJ2-5	once	.	CASSLEQNQETQYF	TGCGCCAGCAGCTTGGAACAGAACCAAGAGACCCAGTACTTC
TRBV7-9	TRBJ2-1	.	TRBD1	CASSRTGNEQFF	TGTGCCAGCAGCCGGACAGGCAATGAGCAGTTCTTC
TRBV5-1	TRBJ1-4	.	.	CASSPGGWGEKLFF	TGCGCCAGCAGCCCCGGGGGTTGGGGTGAAAAACTGTTTTTT